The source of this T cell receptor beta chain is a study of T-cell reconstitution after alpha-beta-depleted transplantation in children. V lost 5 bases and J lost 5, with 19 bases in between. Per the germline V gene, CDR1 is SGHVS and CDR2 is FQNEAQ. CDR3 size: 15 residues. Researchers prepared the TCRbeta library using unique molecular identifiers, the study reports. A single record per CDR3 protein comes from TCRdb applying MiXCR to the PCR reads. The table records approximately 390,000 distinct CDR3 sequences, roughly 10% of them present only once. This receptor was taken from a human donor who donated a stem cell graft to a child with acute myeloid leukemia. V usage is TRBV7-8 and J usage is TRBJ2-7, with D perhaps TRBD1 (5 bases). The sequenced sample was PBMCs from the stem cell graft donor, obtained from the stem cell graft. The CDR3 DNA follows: TGTGCCAGCAGCCCAGGTAGGGCAGGGTCCCACGAGCAGTACTTC. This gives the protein CASSPGRAGSHEQYF.